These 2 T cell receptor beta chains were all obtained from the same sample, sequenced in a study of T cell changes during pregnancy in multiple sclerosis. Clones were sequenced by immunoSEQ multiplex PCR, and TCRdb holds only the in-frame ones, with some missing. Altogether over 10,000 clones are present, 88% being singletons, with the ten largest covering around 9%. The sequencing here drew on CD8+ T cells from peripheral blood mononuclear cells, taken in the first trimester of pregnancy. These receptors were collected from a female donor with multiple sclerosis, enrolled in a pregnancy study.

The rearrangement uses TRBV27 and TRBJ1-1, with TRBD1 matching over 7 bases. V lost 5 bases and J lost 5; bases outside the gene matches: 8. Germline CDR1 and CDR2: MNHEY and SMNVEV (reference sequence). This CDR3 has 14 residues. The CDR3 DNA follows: TGTGCCAGCAGTCCCACAGGGGCGTCGACTGAAGCTTTCTTT. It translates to CASSPTGASTEAFF.

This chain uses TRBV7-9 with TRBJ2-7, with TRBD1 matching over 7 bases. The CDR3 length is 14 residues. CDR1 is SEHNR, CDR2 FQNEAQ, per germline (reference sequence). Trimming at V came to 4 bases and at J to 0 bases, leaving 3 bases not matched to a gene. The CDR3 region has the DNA TGTGCCAGCAGCTCAGGGGGACACTCCTACGAGCAGTACTTC. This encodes CASSSGGHSYEQYF.